The 21 T cell receptor beta chains reported below all come from one sample, sequenced in a study of blood T cell repertoires in COVID-19 (dated by TCRdb to the early 2020s). The library was generated by the immunoSEQ multiplex PCR assay. As stored in TCRdb, this immuneACCESS dataset retains in-frame rearrangements with V and J assigned. A fraction of the clones does not appear; measured against another copy, unresolved V genes explain less than half of the discrepancy, and the remainder lacks a known reason. The sample table lists approximately 15,000 clones, around nine tenths of them with a count of one. About 4.1% of the sample lies in the top ten. Sequenced sample: peripheral blood. These receptors came from a man aged 55 to 69 with active COVID-19.

This clone was observed once. This chain uses TRBV5-1 with TRBJ1-2; 7 bases align to TRBD1. There are 14 residues in the CDR3. V gave up 4 bases and J gave up 4 bases; unmatched junction bases: 7. The germline gives CDR1 SGHRS, CDR2 YFSETQ. CDR3: CASSRPGQPYGYTF. DNA of the CDR3: TGCGCCAGCAGCAGACCGGGACAGCCCTATGGCTACACCTTC.

This chain connects TRBV6-6 to TRBJ1-1; D uncertain. Germline assignment: CDR1 MNHNY and CDR2 SVGAGI (reference sequence). The CDR3 loop spans 13 amino acids. Trimming took 7 bases from V and 6 from J, leaving 15 bases between them. CDR3 protein: CASTEGASAEAFF. The CDR3 coding sequence is TGTGCCAGCACCGAGGGTGCGTCGGCTGAAGCTTTCTTT.

This chain joins TRBV10-3 and TRBJ2-3, with 8 nucleotides matching TRBD1. From germline, CDR1 is ENHRY and CDR2 SYGVKD. Trimming cost V 10 bases and J 2 bases; bases outside gene matches: 8. This CDR3 contains 14 residues. Written as DNA, the CDR3 is TGTGCCACTCAAACAGGGGGATCCACAGATACGCAGTATTTT. It translates to CATQTGGSTDTQYF.

This chain joins TRBV27 and TRBJ1-1; TRBD1 aligns across 9 bases. The CDR3 extends over 14 amino acids. The J segment lost 3 bases and the V segment lost 5 bases, leaving 4 bases of the junction unmatched. CDR1 and CDR2 (germline): MNHEY, SMNVEV (reference sequence). The CDR3 is CASSPRDRDTEAFF. CDR3 in DNA: TGTGCCAGCAGTCCTCGGGACAGGGACACTGAAGCTTTCTTT.

V and J are TRBV6-2 or TRBV6-3 and TRBJ2-3; D unresolved. The CDR3 runs 16 residues. V was cut by 1 base and J by 2 bases, with 13 bases left in between. Looked up from germline, CDR1 is MNHEY and CDR2 is SVGEGT. CDR3 protein: CASSYLGIRPTDTQYF. The CDR3 region has the DNA TGTGCCAGCAGTTACTTGGGCATAAGGCCCACAGATACGCAGTATTTT.

The rearrangement uses TRBV7-8 and TRBJ1-6, with D uncertain. Germline V CDR1 and CDR2: SGHVS, FQNEAQ. Trimming removed 5 bases at V and 5 bases at J, with 7 bases between. CDR3 length: 13 amino acids. CDR3 loop: CASSPSDNSPLHF. The CDR3 bases are TGTGCCAGCAGCCCTAGTGATAATTCACCCCTCCACTTT.

The chain recombines TRBV24-1 with TRBJ2-2, with 7 bases fitting TRBD1. CDR1 and CDR2 from the germline V gene are KGHDR and SFDVKD. The V gene end was trimmed by 0 bases and the J gene end by 0 bases; junction bases not matched to a gene: 0. This CDR3 has 16 residues. The CDR3 loop reads CATSDLQGANTGELFF. Here the CDR3 DNA reads TGTGCCACCAGTGATTTGCAGGGGGCGAACACCGGGGAGCTGTTTTTT.

The chain is built from TRBV10-3 and TRBJ2-1; 10 nucleotides match TRBD1. The CDR3 covers 15 residues. Germline V gene data show CDR1 as ENHRY and CDR2 as SYGVKD. V gave up 11 bases and J gave up 5 bases; unmatched junction bases: 12. The CDR3 here is CAALRGTGVHNEQFF. CDR3 nucleotides: TGTGCCGCATTAAGGGGGACAGGGGTGCACAATGAGCAGTTCTTC.

J is TRBJ2-7 and V is TRBV18, with TRBD2 matching over 8 bases. In germline, CDR1 is KGHSH, CDR2 LQKENI. V gave up 3 bases and J gave up 0 bases; unmatched junction bases: 4. CDR3 length equals 15 residues. The CDR3 DNA reads as TGTGCCAGCTCACCTGGCGGGGGGACCTCCTACGAGCAGTACTTC. Translating gives CASSPGGGTSYEQYF.

CDR3 region: CASSFSRGGGYTF. The CDR3 coding sequence is TGTGCCAGCAGCTTTTCGCGGGGGGGTGGCTACACCTTC. The rearrangement uses TRBV7-9 and TRBJ1-2, with a weak D call TRBD1 (5 bases). Trimming left V 3 bases short and J 7 bases short, with 12 bases between. CDR1 and CDR2 (germline): SEHNR, FQNEAQ (reference sequence). This CDR3 is built from 13 residues.

The chain uses TRBV2 and TRBJ1-1; 7 nucleotides agree with TRBD1. This CDR3 is built from 15 residues. The germline CDR1 and CDR2 sequences are SNHLY and FYNNEI. J lost 1 base, V lost 3 bases, and 5 bases had no gene match. The CDR3 spells CASSDRTGTNTEAFF. The DNA of the CDR3 is TGTGCCAGCAGTGATCGGACAGGAACGAACACTGAAGCTTTCTTT.

The rearrangement joins TRBV7-9 to TRBJ2-3, with 8 nucleotides matching TRBD1. J was trimmed by 3 bases and V by 5 bases; bases with no gene match: 4. The length of the CDR3 is 14 residues. Germline V CDR1 and CDR2: SEHNR, FQNEAQ (reference sequence). DNA for the CDR3: TGTGCCAGCAGCATTTGGACAGGGACAGATACGCAGTATTTT. This codes for CASSIWTGTDTQYF. Full variable domain (missing parts from reference TRBV7-9 and TRBJ2-3): DTGVSQNPRHKITKRGQNVTFRCDPISEHNRLYWYRQTLGQGPEFLTYFQNEAQLEKSRLLSDRFSAERPKGSFSTLEIQRTEQGDSAMYLCASSIWTGTDTQYFGPGTRLTVL.

This chain joins TRBV10-3 and TRBJ1-1, with D tentatively TRBD1 (5 bases). Per germline, CDR1 ENHRY and CDR2 SYGVKD. Trimming removed 0 bases from V and 1 base from J, with 21 bases in between. The length of the CDR3 is 19 residues. CDR3 DNA: TGTGCCATCAGTGAGTCTGGGGCAGGGCTGGCGCATGAGAACACTGAAGCTTTCTTT. Translating gives CAISESGAGLAHENTEAFF.

In this sample, this clone turned up once. This rearrangement joins TRBV6-6 to TRBJ2-7; 7 nucleotides align to TRBD1. With V trimmed by 6 bases and J by 6 bases, 8 bases remained unmatched. CDR3 size: 13 residues. CDR1 MNHNY and CDR2 SVGAGI come from the germline V gene (reference sequence). Here the CDR3 reads CASRPGTGVEQYV. The CDR3, as DNA: TGTGCCAGCAGGCCCGGAACAGGGGTCGAGCAGTACGTC.

The chain carries TRBV27 and TRBJ2-3; 9 bases match TRBD2. V was pared by 5 bases and J by 2 bases, with 8 bases of the junction left unmatched. CDR3 length equals 16 residues. The V gene's germline CDR1 is MNHEY and CDR2 SMNVEV (reference sequence). CDR3 bases: TGTGCCAGCAGTCTCCGGCTAGCGGGGACCACAGATACGCAGTATTTT. Translated, it gives CASSLRLAGTTDTQYF.

The CDR3 DNA reads as TGTGCCAGCAGTGAAAGGTGGGGGGGCTCTATCGGGGAGCTGTTTTTT. As protein: CASSERWGGSIGELFF. The chain is built from TRBV6-1 and TRBJ2-2; weak D call: TRBD2 (7 bases). Per the germline V gene, CDR1 is MNHNS and CDR2 is SASEGT. Trimming removed 2 bases from V and 7 bases from J, with 17 bases in between. This CDR3 is 16 amino acids long.

The V call is TRBV2, the J call TRBJ1-6; 10 bases line up with TRBD1. Per germline, CDR1 SNHLY and CDR2 FYNNEI. This CDR3 contains 14 residues. Trimming took 6 bases from V and 8 from J; bases not matched to a gene: 4. The CDR3 DNA follows: TGTGCCAGCAGCCGACAGGGGGCGGATTCACCCCTCCACTTT. It is translated as CASSRQGADSPLHF.

The chain links TRBV3-1 (or the pseudogene TRBV3-2) to TRBJ2-7; a possible D gene is TRBD2 (6 bases). Trimming pared 1 base from V and 7 bases from J, leaving 8 bases between. The length of the CDR3 is 12 residues. Germline values: CDR1 LGHDT, CDR2 YNNKEL (reference sequence). The CDR3 coding sequence is TGTGCCAGCAGCCAAGGTGGGGGGGAGCAGTACTTC. It codes for CASSQGGGEQYF.

This sequence joins TRBV29-1 and TRBJ2-3; D perhaps matches TRBD1 (5 bases). V lost 1 base and J 2 bases, leaving 13 bases between the germline ends. This CDR3 comprises 15 residues. The germline gives CDR1 SQVTM, CDR2 ANQGSEA. Here the CDR3 reads CSVEGTTTTTDTQYF. In DNA, the CDR3 is TGCAGCGTTGAAGGGACAACTACTACCACAGATACGCAGTATTTT.

This clone has only one observation. The J gene is TRBJ2-1, the V gene TRBV6-5; 7 bases agree with TRBD2. V shed 7 bases and J 5 bases; nucleotides not matched to a gene: 8. CDR3 size: 14 residues. CDR1 MNHEY and CDR2 SVGAGI come from the germline V gene. CDR3 bases: TGTGCCAGCAACATACCGGGGACTAACAATGAGCAGTTCTTC. This encodes CASNIPGTNNEQFF.

The chain combines TRBV18 with TRBJ1-2; D is possibly TRBD1 (6 bases). V lost 3 bases, J lost 5 bases, and 13 bases lay in between. The CDR3 extends over 14 amino acids. Germline CDR1 is KGHSH and CDR2 is LQKENI. CDR3 sequence reads: CASSPAGARYGYTF. CDR3 DNA sequence: TGTGCCAGCTCACCGGCAGGGGCCAGGTATGGCTACACCTTC.